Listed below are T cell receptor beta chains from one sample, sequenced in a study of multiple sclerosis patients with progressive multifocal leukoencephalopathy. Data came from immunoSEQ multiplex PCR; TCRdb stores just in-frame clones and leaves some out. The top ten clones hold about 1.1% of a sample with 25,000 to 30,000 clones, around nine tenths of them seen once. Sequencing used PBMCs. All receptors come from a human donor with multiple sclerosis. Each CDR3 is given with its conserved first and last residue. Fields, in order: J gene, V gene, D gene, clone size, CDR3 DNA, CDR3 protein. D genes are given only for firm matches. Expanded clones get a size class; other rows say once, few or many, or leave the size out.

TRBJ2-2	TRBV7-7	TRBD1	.	TGTGCCAGCAGCTCCGGGTTGGGACAGGGGGACACCGGGGAGCTGTTTTTT	CASSSGLGQGDTGELFF
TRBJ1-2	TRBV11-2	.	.	TGTGCCAGCAGCCCATACTACAGGTCTTACTATGGCTACACCTTC	CASSPYYRSYYGYTF
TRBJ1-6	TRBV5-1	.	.	TGCGCCAGCAGCCCAAGGGGTAATGATAATTCACCCCTCCACTTT	CASSPRGNDNSPLHF
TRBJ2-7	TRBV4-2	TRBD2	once	TGTGCCAGCAGCCTCCCGACTAGCGGGGATGCCTACGAGCAGTACTTC	CASSLPTSGDAYEQYF
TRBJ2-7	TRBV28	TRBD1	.	TGTGCCAGCACCGGGACAGGTTCCTACGAGCAGTACTTC	CASTGTGSYEQYF
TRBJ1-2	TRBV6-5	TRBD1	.	TGTGCCAGCAGTGGAGGGACAGGGTATGGCTACACCTTC	CASSGGTGYGYTF
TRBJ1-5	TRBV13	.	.	TGTGCCAGCAGCTTTCAGAGTCAGCCCCAGCATTTT	CASSFQSQPQHF
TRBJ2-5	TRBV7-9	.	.	TGTGCCAGCAGCTTGCGTGGCTGGGTGGGCCAAGAGACCCAGTACTTC	CASSLRGWVGQETQYF
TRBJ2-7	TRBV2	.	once	TGTGCCAGCAGTGAAGACAGGGAATACGAGCAGTACTTC	CASSEDREYEQYF
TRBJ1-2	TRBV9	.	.	TGTGCCAGCAGCGTTGGGGACCTTGTCTATGGCTACACCTTC	CASSVGDLVYGYTF
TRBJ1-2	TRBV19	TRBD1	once	TGTGCCAGTAGTAAGGGACAGCTAAGTAACTATGGCTACACCTTC	CASSKGQLSNYGYTF
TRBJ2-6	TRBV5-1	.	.	TGCGCCAGCAGCCCAGACAGACTCGGGGCCAACGTCCTGACTTTC	CASSPDRLGANVLTF
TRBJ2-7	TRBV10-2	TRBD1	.	TGCGCCAGCAGGCCGGGACAGGGGTCGTGGGAGCAGTACTTC	CASRPGQGSWEQYF
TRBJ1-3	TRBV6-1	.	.	TGTGCCAGCAGTGTGTCGATGAGGGTCACCATATATTTT	CASSVSMRVTIYF
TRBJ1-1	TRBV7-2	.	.	TGTGCCAGCAGCTTAGGGAGGGGGGGCGCCGCTTTCTTT	CASSLGRGGAAFF
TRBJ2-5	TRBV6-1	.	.	TGTGCCAGCAGTGGGGGATTAGTGAGGGCATCCTTTACCCAAGAGACCCAGTACTTC	CASSGGLVRASFTQETQYF
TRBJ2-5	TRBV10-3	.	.	TGTGCCATCAGTGAGGGGTCCCGGGAGACCCAGTACTTC	CAISEGSRETQYF
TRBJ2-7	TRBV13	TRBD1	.	TGTGCCAGCAGCCATACAGGGGACAGTATGAACGAGCAGTACTTC	CASSHTGDSMNEQYF
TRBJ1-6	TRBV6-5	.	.	TGTGCCAGCAGGGGGGGGGTAAATTCACCCCTCCACTTT	CASRGGVNSPLHF